The present T cell receptor (beta chain) was sequenced within a study of blood T cell repertoires in COVID-19. At the level of the study: Specimens from acute and convalescent COVID-19 originated in the United States, Italy and Spain. PBMCs, B-cell-depleted T cells, or T cells provided the cDNA or gDNA that made up the material.

Under the authors' procedure: Reference gene primer amplification in the assay estimated nucleated cell counts. Assay: immunoSEQ multiplex PCR; the TCRdb copy retains only in-frame clones and omits some. V and J calls and clone size are given by that table; D and trimming were obtained from the DNA. The sample consists of over 80,000 clones, about 90% of them appearing once. CDR3 length equals 17 residues. Trimming stripped 4 bases from V and 4 bases from J, with 23 bases between. In germline, CDR1 is KGHSY, CDR2 FQNENV. The chain employs TRBV16 and TRBJ2-7; TRBD1 is a possible D gene (6 bases). The sequence came from a human donor with active COVID-19. The donor label of this sample is uncertain. The sample was peripheral blood. The CDR3: CASSPYTLRGRAYEQYF. CDR3 bases: TGTGCCAGCAGCCCCTACACCCTCAGGGGAAGAGCGTACGAGCAGTACTTC.